Presented here are 21 T cell receptor beta chains from one specimen sequenced in a study of regulatory T cells in long-lasting Graves disease. Arm-PCR of CDR3 regions and iRepertoire HTBI primers were the basis on which TCR beta libraries were built. TCRdb fed the multiplex PCR reads into MiXCR, producing one record per CDR3 protein. The sample gives just over 600,000 distinct CDR3 sequences, roughly 16% of which show up once; 18% is in the top ten. Time point defined: newly diagnosed GD, antithyroid drugs for less than 3 months. Extracted PBMC RNA gave rise to the TCR library. This sample also belongs to another study, concerning T cells in Graves' hyperthyroidism and ophthalmopathy.

This sample comprised peripheral blood mononuclear cells (PBMCs), obtained at new diagnosis, from a patient treated with antithyroid drugs. The receptors originated from a woman in her 30s with Graves disease.

The chain carries TRBV11-1 and TRBJ2-1, with a weak D call TRBD1 (6 bases). The germline gives CDR1 SGHAT, CDR2 FQDESV (reference sequence). The CDR3 is 13 amino acids. Trimming removed 5 bases from V and 9 bases from J, with 14 bases in between. The CDR3 bases are TGTGCCAGCAGCCCCGGGGACACCCGTGAGCAGTTCTTC. This codes for CASSPGDTREQFF.

This clonotype came up a few times. This chain links TRBV7-2 with TRBJ1-3, with D perhaps matching TRBD1 (6 bases). The CDR3 length is 16 residues. Deletions cut 5 bases from V and 4 bases from J, with 18 bases between. Looked up from germline, CDR1 is SGHTA and CDR2 is FQGNSA. CDR3 sequence reads: CASSLRARGSGNTIYF. In DNA, the CDR3 is TGTGCCAGCAGCCTACGGGCCAGGGGATCCGGAAACACCATATATTTT.

The V gene is TRBV2, the J gene TRBJ1-5; D possibly corresponds to TRBD1 (5 bases). The V end was cut by 4 bases, the J end by 7 bases, with 11 bases between. The CDR3 totals 13 residues. The germline gives CDR1 SNHLY, CDR2 FYNNEI. In DNA, the CDR3 is TGTGCCAGCAGTGTTGGGGCGAGGCAGCCCCAGCATTTT. Translating gives CASSVGARQPQHF.

Ten or more counts support this clonotype. This chain uses TRBV7-9 with TRBJ2-7; 8 bases map to TRBD2. Germline CDR1 reads SEHNR; CDR2 reads FQNEAQ (reference sequence). V lost 8 bases and J lost 2; bases outside the gene matches: 20. The CDR3 runs to 18 residues. As DNA, the CDR3 is TGTGCCAGCGGAGTCGGGGCGGGGGGCTCTGGACGGGCCTACGAGCAGTACTTC. Translated: CASGVGAGGSGRAYEQYF.

The table lists this clonotype with many counts. This chain links TRBV28 with TRBJ1-2; the D is unclear. The V and J ends lost 2 bases and 6 bases respectively, with 7 bases between them. CDR1 is MDHEN and CDR2 is SYDVKM in the germline V gene. This CDR3 has 12 residues. Here the CDR3 DNA reads TGTGCCAGCAGTTTAGAGACGAATGGCTACACCTTC. It yields the protein CASSLETNGYTF.

Many counts were recorded for this clonotype. The CDR3 nucleotides read TGTGCCAGCAGCGATCCTACTAGCAGAAGCTCCTACAATGAGCAGTTCTTC. Protein product: CASSDPTSRSSYNEQFF. V is TRBV7-2 and J is TRBJ2-1; TRBD2 is a possible D gene (6 bases). The CDR3 is 17 residues long. V was pared by 5 bases and J by 0 bases, with 17 bases between. Germline loops: CDR1 SGHTA, CDR2 FQGNSA.

This clonotype occurred a few times. The CDR3 protein is CASSPDREDTIYF. CDR3 nucleotides: TGTGCCAGCAGCCCCGACAGGGAGGACACCATATATTTT. The chain is built from TRBV7-2 and TRBJ1-3, with 7 bases matching TRBD1. Trimming took 5 bases from V and 8 from J; bases not matched to a gene: 6. Germline V gives CDR1 SGHTA, CDR2 FQGNSA. The CDR3 consists of 13 residues.

The rearrangement uses TRBV5-1 and TRBJ2-5; 8 bases align to TRBD1. Germline lookup yields CDR1 SGHRS and CDR2 YFSETQ. The trim removed 4 bases at V and 2 bases at J, leaving 10 bases unmatched. This CDR3 region has 16 residues. CDR3 amino acids: CASSPDRVQRQETQYF. CDR3 coding DNA: TGCGCCAGCAGCCCGGACAGGGTCCAGCGACAAGAGACCCAGTACTTC.

V gene TRBV5-1 combines with J gene TRBJ2-5; D not resolved. V lost 4 bases and J 1 base, leaving 14 bases between the germline ends. Germline CDR1 SGHRS, CDR2 YFSETQ. CDR3 size: 15 residues. For the CDR3, the DNA is TGCGCCAGCAGCCGGTACGGCCAGCCCCAAGAGACCCAGTACTTC. It yields the protein CASSRYGQPQETQYF.

V and J are TRBV6-2 or TRBV6-3 and TRBJ2-7, with D unresolved. V was cut by 6 bases and J by 0 bases, with 12 bases left in between. The CDR3 runs to 14 residues. CDR1 and CDR2 from the germline V gene are MNHEY and SVGEGT. In nucleotides, the CDR3 is TGTGCCAGCAGCGGCAAGGCTAGCTCCTACGAGCAGTACTTC. Residues: CASSGKASSYEQYF.

This clonotype was seen ten or more times. In nucleotides, the CDR3 is TGTGCCAGCAGCTCCCCTGGACAGGGCCTCCAGCATTTT. Protein: CASSSPGQGLQHF. This chain joins TRBV27 and TRBJ1-5; 8 bases align to TRBD1. The CDR3 runs 13 residues. V was pared by 6 bases and J by 12 bases, with 10 bases of the junction left unmatched. Germline CDR1 and CDR2: MNHEY and SMNVEV (reference sequence).

The genes are TRBV11-2 and TRBJ1-2; the D gene is possibly TRBD1 (5 bases). The V gene lost 3 bases and the J gene lost 4 bases, with 15 bases spanning the gap. This CDR3 is built from 15 residues. CDR1 and CDR2 from the germline V gene are SGHAT and FQNNGV. CDR3 sequence (DNA): TGTGCCAGCAGCTTGTCAGCAGGGATAGGCTATGGCTACACCTTC. It codes for CASSLSAGIGYGYTF. Variable domain in full (rest from reference TRBV11-2 and TRBJ1-2): EAGVAQSPRYKIIEKRQSVAFWCNPISGHATLYWYQQILGQGPKLLIQFQNNGVVDDSQLPKDRFSAERLKGVDSTLKIQPAKLEDSAVYLCASSLSAGIGYGYTFGSGTRLTVV.

This clonotype was seen repeatedly, ten times or more. The chain links TRBV11-3 to TRBJ1-3, with D possibly being TRBD1 (5 bases). Trimming left V 3 bases short and J 0 bases short, with 6 bases between. The CDR3 totals 14 residues. Germline assignment: CDR1 SGHNT and CDR2 YENEEA. The CDR3 nucleotides are TGTGCCAGCAGCTTCGACAGCTCTGGAAACACCATATATTTT. Amino acids: CASSFDSSGNTIYF.

This clonotype was found a few times. The DNA of the CDR3 is TGTGCCAGCAGCGCGGAACCACAACTGCCAGGGGCCAGGACTTTCTTT. The encoded protein is CASSAEPQLPGARTFF. This chain links TRBV5-5 with TRBJ1-1; D perhaps matches TRBD1 (6 bases). V was trimmed by 4 bases and J by 12 bases, leaving 28 bases between them. CDR1 is SGHKS and CDR2 is YYEKEE in the germline V gene (reference sequence). This CDR3 has 16 residues.

This clonotype was seen more than once but under ten times. This chain joins TRBV19 and TRBJ2-7; 8 bases fit TRBD2. Trimming took 3 bases from V and 3 from J; bases not matched to a gene: 4. CDR3 length: 14 amino acids. In germline, CDR1 is LNHDA, CDR2 SQIVND (reference sequence). The CDR3, as DNA: TGTGCCAGTAGTATTGCGGGGGGAAGCTACGAGCAGTACTTC. Translated, it gives CASSIAGGSYEQYF.

This clonotype was counted many times. This chain connects TRBV7-9 to TRBJ2-6; TRBD1 aligns across 9 bases. This CDR3 is 18 amino acids long. V was pared by 5 bases and J by 0 bases, with 8 bases of the junction left unmatched. Germline assignment: CDR1 SEHNR and CDR2 FQNEAQ (reference sequence). CDR3 DNA: TGTGCCAGCAGCACGCACCGGGACAGGGTCTCTGGGGCCAACGTCCTGACTTTC. This translates into CASSTHRDRVSGANVLTF.

The genes are TRBV12-3 or TRBV12-4 and TRBJ2-1, with TRBD1 as a possible D gene (5 bases). Trimming pared 7 bases from V and 3 bases from J, leaving 16 bases between. The CDR3 is made up of 15 amino acids. CDR3: CASIITGSGYNEQFF. For the CDR3, the DNA is TGTGCCAGCATTATAACAGGTTCGGGCTACAATGAGCAGTTCTTC.

The chain carries TRBV29-1 and TRBJ1-2, with D possibly matching TRBD1 (5 bases). Germline V lookup: CDR1 SQVTM, CDR2 ANQGSEA. This CDR3 spans 14 amino acids. Trimming stripped 3 bases from V and 3 bases from J, with 14 bases between. The CDR3 protein is CSVDSAVGDYGYTF. The CDR3 nucleotides read TGCAGCGTTGATTCTGCGGTGGGGGACTATGGCTACACCTTC.

CDR3 residues: CASSLVFDSPGGQFF. CDR3 sequence (DNA): TGTGCCAGCAGTTTAGTATTTGACAGCCCTGGTGGGCAGTTCTTC. The rearrangement uses TRBV27 and TRBJ2-1; D possibly corresponds to TRBD1 (5 bases). Trimming took 2 bases from V and 12 from J, leaving 20 bases between them. The CDR3 runs to 15 residues. Germline V CDR1 and CDR2: MNHEY, SMNVEV (reference sequence).

The chain carries TRBV5-1 and TRBJ2-1, with a tentative D call TRBD1 (5 bases). Between the trimmed V and J ends, which lost 1 base and 1 base, there was a span of 15 bases. The CDR3 contains 17 residues. Germline assignment: CDR1 SGHRS and CDR2 YFSETQ. The CDR3 DNA sequence: TGCGCCAGCAGCTTGCGTCGACAGCCCTTTTCCTACAATGAGCAGTTCTTC. Translated, it gives CASSLRRQPFSYNEQFF.

This clonotype came up many times. V gene TRBV7-9 combines with J gene TRBJ1-4; tentatively, D is TRBD1 (6 bases). V dropped 4 bases and J dropped 8 bases, with 17 bases sitting between them. Germline V gene sequence: CDR1 SEHNR, CDR2 FQNEAQ (reference sequence). The CDR3 consists of 15 residues. CDR3 protein: CASSSEARGGEKLFF. CDR3 nucleotides: TGTGCCAGCAGCTCTGAAGCCAGGGGAGGCGAAAAACTGTTTTTT.